Presented here are 13 T cell receptor beta chains from one specimen sequenced in a study. TCRdb reanalysed the RT-PCR reads using MiXCR and keeps one entry per CDR3 protein. The sample contains about 680,000 distinct CDR3 sequences, over 12% of which appear only once. Sequenced sample: memory CD4+ T cells from blood. Every receptor here comes from a female donor in good health, serving as a healthy control.

The chain is built from TRBV19 and TRBJ2-3; D gene uncertain. Trimming left V 2 bases short and J 1 base short, with 4 bases between. The V gene's germline CDR1 is LNHDA and CDR2 SQIVND (reference sequence). CDR3 length: 13 residues. The CDR3 DNA follows: TGTGCCAGTAGTATATGGGGCACAGATACGCAGTATTTT. Its protein is CASSIWGTDTQYF.

The chain couples TRBV4-3 to TRBJ2-7, with unresolved D. Per the germline V gene, CDR1 is LGHNA and CDR2 is YSLEER. The CDR3 totals 16 residues. The ends were cut back, 4 bases at V and 1 base at J, with 17 bases in the middle. CDR3 in amino acids: CASSPASGPYSYEQYF. CDR3 in DNA: TGCGCCAGCAGCCCTGCATCCGGCCCTTATTCCTACGAGCAGTACTTC.

The table lists this clonotype with many counts. This chain links TRBV6-5 with TRBJ2-1; tentative D call: TRBD2 (6 bases). Per germline, CDR1 MNHEY and CDR2 SVGAGI. Trimming cost V 6 bases and J 6 bases, with 15 bases left between them. CDR3 size: 14 residues. The CDR3 bases are TGTGCCAGCAGGACCGGAGGGCCCGGCAATGAGCAGTTCTTC. Protein sequence: CASRTGGPGNEQFF.

J is TRBJ1-2 and V is TRBV14; D ambiguous. CDR3 length: 12 amino acids. The V gene's germline CDR1 is SGHDN and CDR2 FVKESK. V was cut by 0 bases and J by 4 bases, with 3 bases left in between. CDR3 residues: CASSQEAYGYTF. Here the CDR3 DNA reads TGTGCCAGCAGCCAAGAGGCCTATGGCTACACCTTC.

This clonotype turned up a few times. The V and J genes are TRBV15 and TRBJ1-3; tentatively, D is TRBD1 (5 bases). Per the germline V gene, CDR1 is LNHNV and CDR2 is YYDKDF (reference sequence). Trimming removed 0 bases from V and 1 base from J, with 10 bases in between. There are 16 residues in the CDR3. This chain's CDR3 is CATSREGVRSGNTIYF. CDR3 nucleotides: TGTGCCACCAGCAGAGAAGGGGTTCGGTCTGGAAACACCATATATTTT.

This clonotype has just a few counts. The V call is TRBV12-3 or TRBV12-4, the J call TRBJ2-2; 8 bases are shared with TRBD2. V gave up 7 bases and J gave up 1 base; unmatched junction bases: 14. The CDR3 is made up of 18 amino acids. CDR3 bases: TGTGCCAGCACACAAGAAACCGGGGGGGGTTGGAACACCGGGGAGCTGTTTTTT. The encoded protein is CASTQETGGGWNTGELFF.

This clonotype has at least ten counts. The gene calls are TRBV6-2 or TRBV6-3 and TRBJ1-6; tentatively, D is TRBD1 (6 bases). The germline V gene has CDR1 MNHEY and CDR2 SVGEGT. The CDR3 totals 15 residues. V lost 2 bases to trimming and J lost 7 bases, with 12 bases between them. CDR3 nucleotide sequence: TGTGCCAGCAGTTACCTCGGTCAGGGGAATTCACCCCTCCACTTT. It codes for CASSYLGQGNSPLHF.

The chain employs TRBV7-6 and TRBJ1-1; TRBD1 agrees at 11 bases. The CDR3 totals 16 residues. J gave up 3 bases and V 5 bases, and 8 bases lay outside the gene matches. CDR1 is SGHVS and CDR2 is FNYEAQ in the germline V gene. CDR3 in amino acids: CASSLGQGVMDTEAFF. The CDR3, as DNA: TGTGCCAGCAGCCTGGGACAGGGGGTGATGGACACTGAAGCTTTCTTT.

This clonotype was recorded many times. The chain combines TRBV6-2 or TRBV6-3 with TRBJ2-1; D unclear. The CDR3 contains 13 residues. The V end was cut by 2 bases, the J end by 5 bases, with 7 bases between. Per the germline V gene, CDR1 is MNHEY and CDR2 is SVGEGT. CDR3 sequence reads: CASSYGQHNEQFF. The CDR3 DNA reads TGTGCCAGCAGTTACGGGCAGCACAATGAGCAGTTCTTC.

A few counts support this clonotype. One junction end disagrees with the germline gene, perhaps due to a read error. This rearrangement joins TRBV7-7 to TRBJ2-2, with 7 positions matching TRBD1. CDR1 and CDR2 from the germline V gene are SSHAT and FNYEAQ (reference sequence). The CDR3 is 13 amino acids. CDR3 sequence (DNA): TGTGCTAGCAGCAACGACAGGGTCGGGGAGCTGTTTTTT. As protein: CASSNDRVGELFF. The full variable domain, completed using reference TRBV7-7 and TRBJ2-2, is GAGVSQSPRYKVTKRGQDVTLRCDPISSHATLYWYQQALGQGPEFLTYFNYEAQPDKSGLPSDRFSAERPEGSISTLTIQRTEQRDSAMYRCASSNDRVGELFFGEGSRLTVL.

The chain links TRBV6-2 or TRBV6-3 to TRBJ2-2; D is unclear. V was trimmed by 5 bases and J by 0 bases, leaving 22 bases between them. The CDR3 sequence is 19 residues long. Germline V gene sequence: CDR1 MNHEY, CDR2 SVGEGT. In DNA form, the CDR3 reads TGTGCCAGCAGTAAGACCAACGCTTTTTCATTCACGAACACCGGGGAGCTGTTTTTT. Translation: CASSKTNAFSFTNTGELFF.

This clonotype has only a few counts. The chain couples TRBV10-3 to TRBJ1-1; D is uncertain. This CDR3 spans 13 amino acids. CDR1 ENHRY and CDR2 SYGVKD come from the germline V gene. V lost 3 bases and J 5 bases, leaving 10 bases between the germline ends. CDR3 amino acids: CAISDRFGTEAFF. The CDR3 DNA reads as TGTGCCATCAGTGACAGGTTTGGGACTGAAGCTTTCTTT.

The genes are TRBV5-6 and TRBJ2-1; 7 positions agree with TRBD1. V trimming: 5 bases; J trimming: 6 bases; junction bases outside the gene matches: 17. CDR3 length: 17 amino acids. Germline values: CDR1 SGHDT, CDR2 YYEEEE. The CDR3 DNA is TGTGCCAGCAGACAGGGGCAGGGAGCCCTCAGGGGCAATGAGCAGTTCTTC. It specifies CASRQGQGALRGNEQFF.